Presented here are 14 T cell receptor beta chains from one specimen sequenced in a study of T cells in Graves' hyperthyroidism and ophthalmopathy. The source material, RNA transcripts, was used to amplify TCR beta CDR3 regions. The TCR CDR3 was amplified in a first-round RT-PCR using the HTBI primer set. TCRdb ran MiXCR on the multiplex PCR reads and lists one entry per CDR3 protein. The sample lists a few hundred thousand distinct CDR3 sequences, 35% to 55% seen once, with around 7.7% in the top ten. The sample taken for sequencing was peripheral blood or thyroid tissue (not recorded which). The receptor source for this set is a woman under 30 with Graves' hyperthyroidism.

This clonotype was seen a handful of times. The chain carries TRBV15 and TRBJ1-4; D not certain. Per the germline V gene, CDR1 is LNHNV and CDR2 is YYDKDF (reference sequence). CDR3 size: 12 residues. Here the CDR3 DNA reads TGTGCTCGTGGCGGGCCTAATGAAAAACTGTTTTTT. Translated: CARGGPNEKLFF.

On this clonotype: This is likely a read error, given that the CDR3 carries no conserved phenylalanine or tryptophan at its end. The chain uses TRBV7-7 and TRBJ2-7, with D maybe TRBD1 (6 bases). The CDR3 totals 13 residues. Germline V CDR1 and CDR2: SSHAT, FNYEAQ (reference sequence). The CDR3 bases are TGTGCTAGCAGCCCCGGGACACAGTACGAGCAGTACTCC. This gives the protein CASSPGTQYEQYS.

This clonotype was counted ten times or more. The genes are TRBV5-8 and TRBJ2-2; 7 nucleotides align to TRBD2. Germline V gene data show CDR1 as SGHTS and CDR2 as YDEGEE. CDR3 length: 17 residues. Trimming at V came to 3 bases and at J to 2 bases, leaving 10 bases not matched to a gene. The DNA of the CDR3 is TGTGCCAGCAGCTCCGTCCCCCTAGCGGCTAACACCGGGGAGCTGTTTTTT. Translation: CASSSVPLAANTGELFF. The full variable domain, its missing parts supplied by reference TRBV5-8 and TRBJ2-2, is EAGVTQSPTHLIKTRGQQATLRCSPISGHTSVYWYQQALGLGLQFLLWYDEGEERNRGNFPPRFSGRQFPNYSSELNVNALELEDSALYLCASSSVPLAANTGELFFGEGSRLTVL.

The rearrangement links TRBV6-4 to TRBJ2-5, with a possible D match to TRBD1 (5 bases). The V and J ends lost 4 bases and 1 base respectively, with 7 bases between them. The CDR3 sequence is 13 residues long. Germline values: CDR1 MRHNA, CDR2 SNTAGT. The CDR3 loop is CASSARAQETQYF. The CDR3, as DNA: TGTGCCAGCAGTGCCAGGGCCCAAGAGACCCAGTACTTC.

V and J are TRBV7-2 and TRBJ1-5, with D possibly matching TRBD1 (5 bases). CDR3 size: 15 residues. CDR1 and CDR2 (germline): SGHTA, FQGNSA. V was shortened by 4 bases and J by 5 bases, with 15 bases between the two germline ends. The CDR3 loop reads CASSWVQGSHQPQHF. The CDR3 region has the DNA TGTGCCAGCAGCTGGGTCCAGGGCTCACATCAGCCCCAGCATTTT.

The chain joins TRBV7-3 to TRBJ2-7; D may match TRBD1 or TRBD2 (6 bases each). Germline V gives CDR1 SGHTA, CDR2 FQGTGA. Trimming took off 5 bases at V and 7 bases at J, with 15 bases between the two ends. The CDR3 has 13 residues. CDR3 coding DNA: TGTGCCAGCAGCCCGTCAGGGGCGGGGGAGCAGTACTTC. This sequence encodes CASSPSGAGEQYF.

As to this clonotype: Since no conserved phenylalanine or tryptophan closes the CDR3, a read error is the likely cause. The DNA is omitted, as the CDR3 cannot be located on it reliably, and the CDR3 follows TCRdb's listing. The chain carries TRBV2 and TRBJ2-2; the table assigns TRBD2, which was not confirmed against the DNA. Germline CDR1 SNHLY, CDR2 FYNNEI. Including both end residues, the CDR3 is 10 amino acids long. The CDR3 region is CASSRLAGDV.

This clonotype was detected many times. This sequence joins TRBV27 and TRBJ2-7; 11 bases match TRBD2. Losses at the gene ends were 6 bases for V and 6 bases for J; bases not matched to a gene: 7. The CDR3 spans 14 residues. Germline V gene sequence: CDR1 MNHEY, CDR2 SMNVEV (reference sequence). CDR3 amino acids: CASRPGLAALEQYF. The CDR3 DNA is TGTGCCAGCAGGCCGGGACTAGCGGCCCTCGAGCAGTACTTC.

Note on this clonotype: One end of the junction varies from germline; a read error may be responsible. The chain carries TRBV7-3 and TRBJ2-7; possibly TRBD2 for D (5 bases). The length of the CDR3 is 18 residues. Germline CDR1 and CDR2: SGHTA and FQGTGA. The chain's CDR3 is CASSQDLVDYLSKYEQYF. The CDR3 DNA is TGCGCCAGCAGCCAAGACCTCGTTGACTATCTATCCAAATACGAGCAGTACTTC.

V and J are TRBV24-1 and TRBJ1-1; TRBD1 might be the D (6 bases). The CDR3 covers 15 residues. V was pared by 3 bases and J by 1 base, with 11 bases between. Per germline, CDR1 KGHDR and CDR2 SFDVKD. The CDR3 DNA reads TGTGCCACCAGTGATCTAACGGACAGGAACACTGAAGCTTTCTTT. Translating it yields CATSDLTDRNTEAFF.

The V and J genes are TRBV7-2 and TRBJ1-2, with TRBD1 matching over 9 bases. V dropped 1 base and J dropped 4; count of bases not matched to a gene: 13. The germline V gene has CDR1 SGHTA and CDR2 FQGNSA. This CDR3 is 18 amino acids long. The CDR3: CASSLGEGQGDVRYGYTF. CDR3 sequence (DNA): TGTGCCAGCAGCTTAGGAGAGGGACAGGGTGACGTGCGCTATGGCTACACCTTC.

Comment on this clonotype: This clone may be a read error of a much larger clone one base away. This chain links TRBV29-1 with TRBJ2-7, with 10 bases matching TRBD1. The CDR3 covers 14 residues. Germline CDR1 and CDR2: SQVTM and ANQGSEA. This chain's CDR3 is CSVEVGTGAYGQYF. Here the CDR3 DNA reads TGCAGCGTTGAAGTGGGGACAGGGGCCTACGGGCAGTACTTC.

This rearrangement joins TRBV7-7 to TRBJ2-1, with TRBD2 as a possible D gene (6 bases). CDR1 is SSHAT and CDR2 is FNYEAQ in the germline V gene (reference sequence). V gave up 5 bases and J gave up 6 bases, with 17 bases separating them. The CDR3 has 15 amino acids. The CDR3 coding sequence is TGTGCCAGCAGCCAGGCGGGGAGACGGTCCAATGAGCAGTTCTTC. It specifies CASSQAGRRSNEQFF.

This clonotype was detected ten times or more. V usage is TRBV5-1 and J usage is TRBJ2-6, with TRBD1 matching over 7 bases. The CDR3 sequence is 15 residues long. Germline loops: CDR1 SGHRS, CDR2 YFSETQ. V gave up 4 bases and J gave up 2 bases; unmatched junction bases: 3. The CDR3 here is CASSRQGTGANVLTF. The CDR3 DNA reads TGCGCCAGCAGCCGACAGGGAACTGGGGCCAACGTCCTGACTTTC.